The TCR beta chain described here comes from a study of CD8 T cells in Susac syndrome. Blood CD8+ and CD4+ T cells underwent high-throughput TCR beta sequencing. Reverse transcription used about 0.45 to 1 ug RNA and random hexamers. TCRdb reanalysed the immunoSEQ multiplex PCR reads using MiXCR and keeps one entry per CDR3 protein. The sample lists around 150,000 distinct CDR3 sequences; around 94% were seen once. Trimming removed 2 bases at V and 0 bases at J, with 5 bases between. The CDR3 consists of 14 residues. Germline V gene sequence: CDR1 LGHNA, CDR2 YNFKEQ. The receptor comes from a human donor in good health. The specimen was CD4+ T cells from PBMCs. The V call is TRBV4-2, the J call TRBJ2-4, with D possibly being TRBD1 (5 bases). CDR3 coding DNA: TGTGCCAGCAGCCAACAGGGAGCCAAAAACATTCAGTACTTC. This codes for CASSQQGAKNIQYF.